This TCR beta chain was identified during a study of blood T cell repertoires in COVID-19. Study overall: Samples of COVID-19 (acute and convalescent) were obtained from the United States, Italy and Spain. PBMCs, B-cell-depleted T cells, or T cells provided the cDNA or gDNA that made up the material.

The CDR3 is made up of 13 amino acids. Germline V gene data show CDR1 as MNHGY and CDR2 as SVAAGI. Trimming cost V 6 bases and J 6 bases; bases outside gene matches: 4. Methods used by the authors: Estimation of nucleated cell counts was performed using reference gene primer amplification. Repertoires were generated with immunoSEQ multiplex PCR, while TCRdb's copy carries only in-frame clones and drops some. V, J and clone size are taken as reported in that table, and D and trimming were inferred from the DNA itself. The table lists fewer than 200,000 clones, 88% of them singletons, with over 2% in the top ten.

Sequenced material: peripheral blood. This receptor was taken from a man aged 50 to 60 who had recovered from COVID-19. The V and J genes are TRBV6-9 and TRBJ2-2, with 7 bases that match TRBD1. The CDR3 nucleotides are TGTGCCAGCAGGGACAGGTTGCCCGGGGAGCTGTTTTTT. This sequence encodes CASRDRLPGELFF.